The 21 T cell receptor beta chains listed next were all sequenced from one sample in a study of beta chain features in type 1 diabetes. Expressed TCRB transcripts were sequenced, since all the RNA that had been isolated was reverse transcribed. Only in-frame clones appear in the TCRdb table, and some are missing; sequencing was by immunoSEQ multiplex PCR. The sample consists of 200,000 to 250,000 clones, roughly 13% of them appearing once. Sequencing was done on a sample of naive CD4+ T cells from blood. These receptors were obtained from a woman aged 40 to 50 in good health.

This clone was detected only a few times. The V gene is TRBV7-8, the J gene TRBJ2-3, with TRBD2 matching 13 bases. The CDR3 loop spans 17 amino acids. Germline assignment: CDR1 SGHVS and CDR2 FQNEAQ. Trimming removed 5 bases from V and 4 bases from J; junction bases left unmatched: 9. CDR3 amino acids: CASSVMVGLAGPDTQYF. The CDR3 nucleotides read TGTGCCAGCAGCGTTATGGTGGGACTAGCGGGGCCAGATACGCAGTATTTT.

V and J are TRBV27 and TRBJ1-2, with D hard to call. Germline lookup yields CDR1 MNHEY and CDR2 SMNVEV (reference sequence). V was pared by 6 bases and J by 3 bases, with 14 bases between. CDR3 size: 14 residues. As DNA, the CDR3 is TGTGCCAGCAGGAGGCTGTCTGGTGACTATGGCTACACCTTC. Amino acid sequence: CASRRLSGDYGYTF.

The V and J genes are TRBV5-4 and TRBJ2-5; 12 bases line up with TRBD2. The CDR3 is made up of 15 amino acids. V was pared by 4 bases and J by 5 bases, with 6 bases of the junction left unmatched. Germline CDR1 reads SGHNT; CDR2 reads YYREEE (reference sequence). DNA of the CDR3: TGTGCCAGCAGCGGCGGACTAGCGGGGAGGGAGACCCAGTACTTC. Protein sequence: CASSGGLAGRETQYF.

This clone was detected only a few times. The same CDR3 also results from other DNA sequences found in this sample. The V call is TRBV7-2, the J call TRBJ2-1; 7 positions agree with TRBD1. The junction had 0 bases not matched to a gene; V was cut back by 1 base and J by 6 bases. Germline CDR1 and CDR2: SGHTA and FQGNSA. CDR3 length equals 13 residues. CDR3: CASSLGQGNEQFF. DNA of the CDR3: TGTGCCAGCAGCTTAGGACAGGGCAATGAGCAGTTCTTC.

This clone was found a few times. The rearrangement joins TRBV6-4 to TRBJ2-3, with D hard to call. V shed 3 bases and J shed 2 bases, with 6 bases lying between them. Per the germline V gene, CDR1 is MRHNA and CDR2 is SNTAGT. The CDR3 is made up of 13 amino acids. The CDR3 loop is CASSDQATDTQYF. For the CDR3, the DNA is TGTGCCAGCAGTGATCAAGCCACAGATACGCAGTATTTT.

This clone was seen more than once but under ten times. This chain joins TRBV7-2 and TRBJ2-7; TRBD1 aligns across 10 bases. The V gene end was trimmed by 5 bases and the J gene end by 5 bases; junction bases not matched to a gene: 9. CDR3 length equals 15 residues. Germline-derived CDR1 and CDR2 are SGHTA and FQGNSA. The CDR3 loop is CASSARQGARNEQYF. DNA of the CDR3: TGTGCCAGCAGCGCACGACAGGGGGCGAGGAACGAGCAGTACTTC.

The V and J genes are TRBV27 and TRBJ2-2, with a tentative D call TRBD1 (6 bases). V lost 7 bases and J lost 1, with 16 bases in between. The CDR3 has 16 residues. Germline CDR1 MNHEY, CDR2 SMNVEV (reference sequence). CDR3 sequence reads: CASTPWGQGNTGELFF. CDR3 nucleotides: TGTGCCAGCACCCCTTGGGGGCAGGGGAACACCGGGGAGCTGTTTTTT.

This clone was counted between two and nine times. J is TRBJ1-1 and V is TRBV13; D is uncertain. Germline-derived CDR1 and CDR2 are PRHDT and FYEKMQ (reference sequence). This CDR3 is 14 amino acids long. V dropped 2 bases and J dropped 10 bases, with 17 bases sitting between them. As DNA, the CDR3 is TGTGCCAGCAGCTTATCCCTCGCAGGTGCCCCAGCTTTCTTT. Protein: CASSLSLAGAPAFF.

This sequence joins TRBV5-1 and TRBJ2-1; 7 nucleotides line up with TRBD2. Germline CDR1 and CDR2: SGHRS and YFSETQ. V lost 1 base and J lost 0; bases outside the gene matches: 10. There are 18 residues in the CDR3. CDR3 bases: TGCGCCAGCAGCTTGACCACCCCGCGGACTAGCTCCTACAATGAGCAGTTCTTC. This translates into CASSLTTPRTSSYNEQFF.

This clone showed up just a few times. The chain links TRBV7-2 to TRBJ2-3; 9 bases fit TRBD1. With V trimmed by 5 bases and J by 2 bases, 5 bases remained unmatched. The CDR3 loop spans 15 amino acids. Germline-derived CDR1 and CDR2 are SGHTA and FQGNSA. This chain's CDR3 is CASSRDRAHTDTQYF. As DNA, the CDR3 is TGTGCCAGCAGCCGGGACAGGGCCCACACAGATACGCAGTATTTT.

V gene TRBV5-1 combines with J gene TRBJ1-1; D is undetermined. This CDR3 region has 14 residues. V lost 1 base and J 0 bases, leaving 7 bases between the germline ends. Germline assignment: CDR1 SGHRS and CDR2 YFSETQ. The CDR3 loop reads CASSLTSMNTEAFF. The CDR3 nucleotides read TGCGCCAGCAGCTTGACGTCTATGAACACTGAAGCTTTCTTT.

The chain combines TRBV9 with TRBJ2-6, with D perhaps TRBD1 (5 bases). The ends were cut back, 3 bases at V and 2 bases at J, with 9 bases in the middle. From germline, CDR1 is SGDLS and CDR2 YYNGEE. This CDR3 is 15 amino acids long. The CDR3 is CASSGGRAGANVLTF. DNA of the CDR3: TGTGCCAGCAGCGGGGGCAGGGCTGGGGCCAACGTCCTGACTTTC.

The chain couples TRBV10-2 to TRBJ2-7; D is possibly TRBD1 (5 bases). Germline V gives CDR1 WSHSY, CDR2 SAAADI. V dropped 3 bases and J dropped 6 bases, with 6 bases sitting between them. The CDR3 is 11 amino acids. CDR3 sequence reads: CASSERGEQYF. The CDR3 nucleotides read TGCGCCAGCAGTGAAAGGGGCGAGCAGTACTTC.

This rearrangement joins TRBV6-1 to TRBJ1-5; 7 nucleotides line up with TRBD1. Germline V gene data show CDR1 as MNHNS and CDR2 as SASEGT. Trimming at V came to 6 bases and at J to 3 bases, leaving 5 bases not matched to a gene. CDR3 length: 14 amino acids. The CDR3 region has the DNA TGTGCCAGCAGCGGGACAGTAAACAATCAGCCCCAGCATTTT. It codes for CASSGTVNNQPQHF.

In its sample, this clone was seen a few times. The V call is TRBV29-1, the J call TRBJ2-7; D call uncertain. Germline CDR1 SQVTM, CDR2 ANQGSEA. The V end was cut by 3 bases, the J end by 6 bases, with 12 bases between. CDR3 length: 12 amino acids. CDR3 sequence: CSVEITPIEQYF. CDR3 sequence (DNA): TGCAGCGTTGAGATCACTCCTATCGAGCAGTACTTC.

This clone was detected a few times. The rearrangement links TRBV11-2 to TRBJ2-5; 7 nucleotides agree with TRBD1. Per germline, CDR1 SGHAT and CDR2 FQNNGV. CDR3 length: 15 residues. V shed 7 bases, J shed 5 bases, and the junction held 13 bases outside the gene matches. The CDR3 sequence: CASTTLRGPQETQYF. The CDR3 DNA reads as TGTGCCAGCACCACGCTTAGGGGGCCACAGGAGACCCAGTACTTC.

This clone was seen only a few times. The CDR3 region has the DNA TGCGCCTTCCCCCCGAGTCTAGGCAGGGGTGGCAATCAGCCCCAGCATTTT. Translation gives CAFPPSLGRGGNQPQHF. The chain uses TRBV5-1 and TRBJ1-5; weak D call: TRBD1 (6 bases). This CDR3 region has 17 residues. The germline V and J ends were trimmed by 10 bases and 2 bases, with 25 bases remaining between them. CDR1 is SGHRS and CDR2 is YFSETQ in the germline V gene.

The chain employs TRBV5-4 and TRBJ2-1; D uncertain. V lost 1 base and J 2 bases, leaving 10 bases between the germline ends. In germline, CDR1 is SGHNT, CDR2 YYREEE (reference sequence). The CDR3 has 15 amino acids. Here the CDR3 DNA reads TGTGCCAGCAGCTTGTCTGGGCAGCCCTACAATGAGCAGTTCTTC. Its translation is CASSLSGQPYNEQFF.

This chain connects TRBV18 to TRBJ2-1; D is perhaps TRBD1 (6 bases). Germline V gene sequence: CDR1 KGHSH, CDR2 LQKENI. The CDR3 is 15 residues long. The V end lost 2 bases, the J end lost 0 bases, and 8 bases lay between the germline ends. The CDR3 loop reads CASSPLGASYNEQFF. The CDR3 nucleotides are TGTGCCAGCTCACCATTGGGGGCCTCCTACAATGAGCAGTTCTTC.

This clone turned up a few times. V gene TRBV5-1 combines with J gene TRBJ2-5, with D unresolved. CDR1 and CDR2 (germline): SGHRS, YFSETQ. The length of the CDR3 is 13 residues. Trimming pared 4 bases from V and 5 bases from J, leaving 12 bases between. CDR3 bases: TGCGCCAGCAGCCCATACAAGAGGGAGACCCAGTACTTC. Residues: CASSPYKRETQYF.

This clone was counted between two and nine times. The chain carries TRBV19 and TRBJ1-2; no clear D gene. The CDR3 contains 13 residues. Germline V gene sequence: CDR1 LNHDA, CDR2 SQIVND (reference sequence). Deletions cut 2 bases from V and 2 bases from J, with 6 bases between. The CDR3 sequence: CASSIRENYGYTF. In DNA form, the CDR3 reads TGTGCCAGTAGTATACGGGAAAACTATGGCTACACCTTC.